The 18 T cell receptor beta chains below were found in one sample sequenced in a study of T cell responses to AZD1222 COVID-19 vaccine. Here immunoSEQ multiplex PCR was the method, and the copy in TCRdb shows in-frame clones only, minus some. The sample lists some 150,000 clones; roughly 93% were seen once. The sequenced sample was peripheral blood, obtained on day 0 of AZD1222 vaccination. These receptors originate from an adult in good health.

J is TRBJ1-4 and V is TRBV9, with 8 nucleotides matching TRBD1. Germline V lookup: CDR1 SGDLS, CDR2 YYNGEE. The CDR3 loop spans 14 amino acids. Trimming cost V 4 bases and J 7 bases; bases outside gene matches: 6. The CDR3 sequence is CASSLGQGGEKLFF. The CDR3, as DNA: TGTGCCAGCAGCCTCGGACAGGGAGGTGAAAAACTGTTTTTT. The whole variable domain, remainder taken from reference TRBV9 and TRBJ1-4, is DSGVTQTPKHLITATGQRVTLRCSPRSGDLSVYWYQQSLDQGLQFLIQYYNGEERAKGNILERFSAQQFPDLHSELNLSSLELGDSALYFCASSLGQGGEKLFFGSGTQLSVL.

This sequence joins TRBV13 and TRBJ2-5; 12 bases are shared with TRBD2. Germline CDR1 and CDR2: PRHDT and FYEKMQ (reference sequence). V lost 6 bases, J lost 2 bases, and 4 bases stayed unmatched. CDR3 length equals 15 residues. This CDR3 reads CASSPTSGGQETQYF. The CDR3 DNA is TGTGCCAGCAGTCCGACTAGCGGGGGACAAGAGACCCAGTACTTC. Full variable domain (outside the CDR3, taken from reference TRBV13 and TRBJ2-5): AAGVIQSPRHLIKEKRETATLKCYPIPRHDTVYWYQQGPGQDPQFLISFYEKMQSDKGSIPDRFSAQQFSDYHSELNMSSLELGDSALYFCASSPTSGGQETQYFGPGTRLLVL.

The chain recombines TRBV4-1 with TRBJ1-5; no clear D gene. This CDR3 has 15 residues. Germline V gives CDR1 MGHRA, CDR2 YSYEKL. V was trimmed by 0 bases and J by 6 bases, leaving 12 bases between them. The CDR3 region has the DNA TGCGCCAGCAGCCAAGATTCGTGGGTGGGTCAGCCCCAGCATTTT. Encoded protein: CASSQDSWVGQPQHF.

V usage is TRBV5-1 and J usage is TRBJ1-5; D perhaps matches TRBD1 (5 bases). The CDR3 is 15 residues long. Germline V gene data show CDR1 as SGHRS and CDR2 as YFSETQ. The V end lost 6 bases, the J end lost 5 bases, and 18 bases lay between the germline ends. The CDR3 protein is CASKFDAQGHQPQHF. In DNA form, the CDR3 reads TGCGCCAGCAAATTTGATGCTCAGGGTCATCAGCCCCAGCATTTT.

The chain couples TRBV5-1 to TRBJ1-1; 7 positions match TRBD1. Per the germline V gene, CDR1 is SGHRS and CDR2 is YFSETQ. The trim removed 4 bases at V and 5 bases at J, leaving 8 bases unmatched. The CDR3 has 14 amino acids. In nucleotides, the CDR3 is TGCGCCAGCAGCACGACCCCAGGGGGGACTGAAGCTTTCTTT. Protein product: CASSTTPGGTEAFF.

The J gene is TRBJ1-1, the V gene TRBV6-5; 7 bases are shared with TRBD1. CDR3 length: 15 amino acids. V trimming: 4 bases; J trimming: 1 base; junction bases outside the gene matches: 6. The V gene's germline CDR1 is MNHEY and CDR2 SVGAGI. The CDR3 nucleotides read TGTGCCAGCAGTTGGACAGGTTCCGAGAACACTGAAGCTTTCTTT. Translated: CASSWTGSENTEAFF.

The chain couples TRBV20-1 to TRBJ2-2; no firm D call. Trimming left V 5 bases short and J 8 bases short, with 9 bases between. This CDR3 contains 11 residues. Germline V gene sequence: CDR1 DFQATT, CDR2 SNEGSKA (reference sequence). CDR3 protein: CSAGTGGELFF. CDR3 coding DNA: TGCAGTGCTGGCACTGGGGGGGAGCTGTTTTTT.

The chain combines TRBV4-1 with TRBJ1-1; tentatively, D is TRBD1 (5 bases). Trimming removed 0 bases at V and 4 bases at J, with 24 bases between. This CDR3 region has 19 residues. Germline V gives CDR1 MGHRA, CDR2 YSYEKL. The CDR3 sequence: CASSQDERVRGWGSTEAFF. The DNA of the CDR3 is TGCGCCAGCAGCCAAGATGAGAGAGTTAGGGGATGGGGAAGCACTGAAGCTTTCTTT.

The V gene is TRBV7-3, the J gene TRBJ1-5, with D maybe TRBD1 (5 bases). The CDR3 loop spans 13 amino acids. The ends were cut back, 1 base at V and 8 bases at J, with 9 bases in the middle. From germline, CDR1 is SGHTA and CDR2 FQGTGA. DNA of the CDR3: TGTGCCAGCAGCTTAATGCCGGGGGAGCCCCAGCATTTT. It specifies CASSLMPGEPQHF.

The chain employs TRBV14 and TRBJ1-2; D uncertain. V was trimmed by 6 bases and J by 4 bases, leaving 12 bases between them. Germline V CDR1 and CDR2: SGHDN, FVKESK. The CDR3 covers 13 residues. CDR3 amino acids: CASSPDTSYGYTF. As DNA, the CDR3 is TGTGCCAGCAGTCCAGACACTTCCTATGGCTACACCTTC.

This chain links TRBV12-3 or TRBV12-4 with TRBJ1-1; 7 positions agree with TRBD1. CDR3 length: 12 residues. J lost 8 bases, V lost 5 bases, and 5 bases had no gene match. The CDR3 nucleotides are TGTGCCAGCAGTCTGAGGGGGCCGGAAGCTTTCTTT. As protein: CASSLRGPEAFF.

This chain links TRBV11-3 with TRBJ2-2; D is uncertain. There are 14 residues in the CDR3. Germline-derived CDR1 and CDR2 are SGHNT and YENEEA. The V and J ends lost 4 bases and 4 bases respectively, with 10 bases between them. The CDR3: CASSSRSGTGELFF. The CDR3 nucleotides read TGTGCCAGCAGCTCACGGTCGGGCACCGGGGAGCTGTTTTTT.

The CDR3 loop is CASSPRLGGEGNYGYTF. The CDR3 DNA sequence: TGTGCCAGCAGCCCCCGGTTGGGGGGCGAGGGAAACTATGGCTACACCTTC. V gene TRBV9 combines with J gene TRBJ1-2; a possible D gene is TRBD1 (6 bases). The V and J ends lost 4 bases and 2 bases respectively, with 21 bases between them. This CDR3 has 17 residues. The germline gives CDR1 SGDLS, CDR2 YYNGEE. The full variable domain, in which reference TRBV9 and TRBJ1-2 provide the parts outside the CDR3, is DSGVTQTPKHLITATGQRVTLRCSPRSGDLSVYWYQQSLDQGLQFLIQYYNGEERAKGNILERFSAQQFPDLHSELNLSSLELGDSALYFCASSPRLGGEGNYGYTFGSGTRLTVV.

V gene TRBV5-8 combines with J gene TRBJ1-5; D gene unclear. Trimming cost V 2 bases and J 2 bases, with 8 bases left between them. This CDR3 is built from 14 residues. CDR1 and CDR2 from the germline V gene are SGHTS and YDEGEE. CDR3 DNA sequence: TGTGCCAGCAGCTTCCGACCGGGCAATCAGCCCCAGCATTTT. This gives the protein CASSFRPGNQPQHF. Full variable domain (missing parts from reference TRBV5-8 and TRBJ1-5): EAGVTQSPTHLIKTRGQQATLRCSPISGHTSVYWYQQALGLGLQFLLWYDEGEERNRGNFPPRFSGRQFPNYSSELNVNALELEDSALYLCASSFRPGNQPQHFGDGTRLSIL.

The rearrangement joins TRBV4-2 to TRBJ2-5, with D hard to call. The V gene's germline CDR1 is LGHNA and CDR2 YNFKEQ. The CDR3 has 12 amino acids. Trimming cost V 6 bases and J 4 bases, with 9 bases left between them. In DNA form, the CDR3 reads TGTGCCAGCAGAGGCCCGGCAGAGACCCAGTACTTC. This gives the protein CASRGPAETQYF.

The chain couples TRBV19 to TRBJ2-7; 10 positions match TRBD1. V lost 5 bases and J lost 9; bases outside the gene matches: 7. The V gene's germline CDR1 is LNHDA and CDR2 SQIVND (reference sequence). The CDR3 length is 13 residues. The CDR3 loop is CASSGQGVRWQYF. CDR3 in DNA: TGTGCCAGTAGTGGACAGGGGGTTCGGTGGCAGTACTTC.

V usage is TRBV21-1 and J usage is TRBJ1-5; the table assigns TRBD1, which was not confirmed against the DNA. TRBV21-1 is termed a pseudogene. The CDR3 has 15 residues. The CDR3 nucleotides are TGTGCCAGCAGCAAAGCGGGACAGGGGGGTCAGCCCCAGCATTTT. This encodes CASSKAGQGGQPQHF.

This chain joins TRBV5-8 and TRBJ1-5, with TRBD1 identical over 8 bases. Trimming removed 5 bases from V and 4 bases from J; junction bases left unmatched: 5. Germline V gene data show CDR1 as SGHTS and CDR2 as YDEGEE. The CDR3 length is 14 residues. CDR3 sequence reads: CASRQGERNQPQHF. The CDR3 region has the DNA TGTGCCAGCAGACAGGGGGAAAGGAATCAGCCCCAGCATTTT.